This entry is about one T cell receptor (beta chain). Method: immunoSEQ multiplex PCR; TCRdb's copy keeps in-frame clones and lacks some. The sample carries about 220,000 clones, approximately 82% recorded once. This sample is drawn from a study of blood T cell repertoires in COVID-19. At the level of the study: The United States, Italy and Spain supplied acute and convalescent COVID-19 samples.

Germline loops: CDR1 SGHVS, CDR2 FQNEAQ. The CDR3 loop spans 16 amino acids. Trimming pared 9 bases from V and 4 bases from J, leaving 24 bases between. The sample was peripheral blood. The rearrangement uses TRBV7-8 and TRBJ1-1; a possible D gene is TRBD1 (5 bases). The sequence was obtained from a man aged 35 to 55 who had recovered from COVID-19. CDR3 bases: TGTGCCAGTTCACCATGGCGGGACTCCGGGGTCACTGAAGCTTTCTTT. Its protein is CASSPWRDSGVTEAFF.